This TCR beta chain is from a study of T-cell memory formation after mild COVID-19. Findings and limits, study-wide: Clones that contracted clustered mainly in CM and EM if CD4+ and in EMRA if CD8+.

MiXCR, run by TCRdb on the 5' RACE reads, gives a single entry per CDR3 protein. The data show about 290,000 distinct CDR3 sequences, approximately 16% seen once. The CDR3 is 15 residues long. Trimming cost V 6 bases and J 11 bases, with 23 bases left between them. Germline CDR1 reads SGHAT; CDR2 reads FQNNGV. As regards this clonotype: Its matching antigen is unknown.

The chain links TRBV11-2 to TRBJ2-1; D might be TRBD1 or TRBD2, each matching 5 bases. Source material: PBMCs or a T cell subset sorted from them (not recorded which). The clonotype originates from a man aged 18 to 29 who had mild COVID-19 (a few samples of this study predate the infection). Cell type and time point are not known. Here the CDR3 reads CASSRAGTPVGKQFF. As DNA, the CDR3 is TGTGCCAGCAGTCGAGCCGGGACCCCTGTTGGGAAGCAGTTCTTC.